This TCR beta chain emerged from a study of T cells in women clearing cervical HPV infection. General study results and limits: TRBV6-7 relative abundance averaged roughly 0.1% in cases and 0.16% in controls.

Sequenced by immunoSEQ multiplex PCR; TCRdb stores in-frame clones only, minus some. The sample's table shows about 32,000 clones. Comments on this clone: Its target is not known. The sequenced fragment ends 3 residues before the CDR3 boundary, so the rest is inferred from the germline J gene.

CDR1 and CDR2 (germline): SGHRS, YFSETQ. This CDR3 contains 16 residues. After removal of 3 bases from V and 3 bases from J, the junction contained 9 bases not matched to a gene. The chain carries TRBV5-1 and TRBJ2-3; 8 bases match TRBD1. Sequenced material: blood buffy coat. The receptor was derived from a woman between 18 and 70 years old with a cervical HPV16 infection that either progressed to CIN3+ or cleared (not recorded which). CDR3 bases read: TGCGCCAGCAGCTCACGGGGACAGGAGTTAACAGATACG. As protein: CASSSRGQELTDT. From start to end, the CDR3 is CASSSRGQELTDTQYF.